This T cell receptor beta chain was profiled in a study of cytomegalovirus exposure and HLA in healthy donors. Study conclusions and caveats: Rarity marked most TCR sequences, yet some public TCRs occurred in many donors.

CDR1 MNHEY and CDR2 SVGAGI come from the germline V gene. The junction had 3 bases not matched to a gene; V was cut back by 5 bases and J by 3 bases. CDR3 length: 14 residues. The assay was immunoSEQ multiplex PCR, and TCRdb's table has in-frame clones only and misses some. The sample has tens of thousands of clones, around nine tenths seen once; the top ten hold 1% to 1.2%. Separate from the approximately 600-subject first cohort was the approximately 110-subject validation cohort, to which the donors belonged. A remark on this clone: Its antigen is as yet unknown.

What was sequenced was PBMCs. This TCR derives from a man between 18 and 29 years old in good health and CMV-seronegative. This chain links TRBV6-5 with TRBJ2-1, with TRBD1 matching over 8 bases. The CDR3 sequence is CASSRTGNYNEQFF. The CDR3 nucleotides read TGTGCCAGCAGTCGGACAGGGAACTACAATGAGCAGTTCTTC.